This is a list of T cell receptor beta chains from one sample in a study of T cell responses to AZD1222 COVID-19 vaccine. The table came from immunoSEQ multiplex PCR; TCRdb's copy has only in-frame clones and leaves some out. The data hold 150,000 to 200,000 clones, with roughly nine tenths observed a single time. The source material was peripheral blood, sampled 28 days after the second AZD1222 dose. These receptors all come from an adult who received the AZD1222 COVID-19 vaccine. Both conserved end residues are part of each CDR3. A D gene is named only where the DNA matches it firmly. Rows give clone size only sometimes, using once, few, many, or a class for an expanded clone.

>TRBV14|NA|TRBJ1-3|NA
CASSRQAGNTIYF
TGTGCCAGCAGCAGACAGGCTGGAAACACCATATATTTT
>TRBV2|NA|TRBJ1-5|NA
CASSVGEGGRQPQHF
TGTGCCAGCAGTGTCGGGGAGGGAGGGCGGCAGCCCCAGCATTTT
>TRBV21-1|NA|TRBJ2-5|NA
CASSKSGLLQETQYF
TGTGCCAGCAGCAAATCGGGGCTACTTCAAGAGACCCAGTACTTC
>TRBV6-4|NA|TRBJ2-1|NA
CASSDSEGEGDNEQFF
TGTGCCAGCAGTGACTCGGAGGGGGAGGGGGACAATGAGCAGTTCTTC
>TRBV9|once|TRBJ2-2|TRBD2
CASSVGASGKSGELFF
TGTGCCAGCAGCGTAGGGGCTAGCGGGAAATCCGGGGAGCTGTTTTTT
>TRBV14|NA|TRBJ2-7|TRBD2
CASSHHPMRLAGPSSYEQYF
TGTGCCAGCAGCCACCATCCGATGCGACTAGCGGGGCCCAGCTCCTACGAGCAGTACTTC
>TRBV6-5|NA|TRBJ2-5|NA
CASSYSRTTYEETQYF
TGTGCCAGCAGTTACTCCAGGACAACCTACGAAGAGACCCAGTACTTC
>TRBV27|NA|TRBJ2-7|TRBD2
CASRPAKGTSGTSSYEQYF
TGTGCCAGCAGGCCCGCAAAGGGGACTAGCGGGACTAGCTCCTACGAGCAGTACTTC
>TRBV3-1/TRBV3-2|NA|TRBJ1-2|NA
CASSQDVGGTMRSGYTF
TGTGCCAGCAGCCAAGATGTGGGCGGGACAATGAGGAGCGGCTACACCTTC
>TRBV15|NA|TRBJ2-1|NA
CATSRDSPTRRTPYNEQFF
TGTGCCACCAGCAGAGATTCCCCTACCCGACGGACCCCCTACAATGAGCAGTTCTTC
>TRBV6-5|few|TRBJ1-3|TRBD1
CASRGQGVSGNTIYF
TGTGCCAGCAGAGGACAGGGGGTCTCTGGAAACACCATATATTTT
>TRBV12-3/TRBV12-4|once|TRBJ1-2|NA
CASSIQGVSGYTF
TGTGCCAGCAGTATTCAGGGAGTGAGTGGCTACACCTTC
>TRBV9|NA|TRBJ1-1|TRBD1
CASSAWDRGGYTEAFF
TGTGCCAGCAGCGCATGGGACAGGGGAGGGTACACTGAAGCTTTCTTT
>TRBV14|NA|TRBJ2-1|TRBD1
CASSQGDSYNEQFF
TGTGCCAGCAGCCAAGGGGACAGCTACAATGAGCAGTTCTTC
>TRBV19|NA|TRBJ2-1|NA
CASSALGEQFF
TGTGCCAGTAGTGCCCTGGGTGAGCAGTTCTTC
>TRBV3-1/TRBV3-2|few|TRBJ1-1|NA
CASSQDTGFMNTEAFF
TGTGCCAGCAGCCAAGATACGGGGTTCATGAACACTGAAGCTTTCTTT
>TRBV6-5|NA|TRBJ2-1|NA
CASRAGATYNEQFF
TGTGCCAGCAGGGCAGGGGCTACTTACAATGAGCAGTTCTTC
>TRBV7-6|NA|TRBJ2-2|TRBD2
CASSLGSSGVYLPGELFF
TGTGCCAGCAGCTTAGGATCTAGCGGGGTCTATCTTCCCGGGGAGCTGTTTTTT
>TRBV2|once|TRBJ2-5|TRBD1
CASTLQGAQETQYF
TGTGCCAGCACCTTGCAGGGGGCTCAAGAGACCCAGTACTTC
>TRBV3-1/TRBV3-2|NA|TRBJ2-3|TRBD2
CASSLLATSGRGDTDTQYF
TGTGCCAGCAGCCTGCTCGCGACTAGCGGGAGGGGAGACACAGATACGCAGTATTTT
>TRBV2|NA|TRBJ2-2|NA
CASMGPANTGELFF
TGTGCCAGCATGGGCCCCGCGAACACCGGGGAGCTGTTTTTT
>TRBV2|NA|TRBJ1-2|NA
CASSGNYGYTF
TGTGCCAGCAGTGGGAACTATGGCTACACCTTC
>TRBV18|NA|TRBJ2-5|NA
CASSSNEIVADQQETQYF
TGTGCCAGCTCATCAAATGAAATAGTAGCGGATCAACAAGAGACCCAGTACTTC
>TRBV9|NA|TRBJ1-6|TRBD1
CASSVGQGHNSPLHF
TGTGCCAGCAGCGTCGGACAGGGGCATAATTCACCCCTCCACTTT
>TRBV11-3|NA|TRBJ1-1|NA
CASSGASAQGNTEAFF
TGTGCCAGCAGCGGGGCCTCGGCGCAGGGAAACACTGAAGCTTTCTTT
>TRBV7-8|NA|TRBJ1-1|NA
CASSLAYGKNTEAFF
TGTGCCAGCAGCTTAGCCTATGGGAAGAACACTGAAGCTTTCTTT
>TRBV5-1|NA|TRBJ1-5|NA
CASSLYGRSNQPQHF
TGCGCCAGCAGCTTGTACGGACGGAGCAATCAGCCCCAGCATTTT
>TRBV6-5|NA|TRBJ1-4|TRBD1
CASSWQGDTLNEKLFF
TGTGCCAGCAGTTGGCAGGGGGACACCCTTAATGAAAAACTGTTTTTT
>TRBV9|NA|TRBJ2-2|TRBD2
CASSRLAGADTGELFF
TGTGCCAGCAGCAGACTAGCGGGAGCGGACACCGGGGAGCTGTTTTTT
>TRBV9|NA|TRBJ2-1|TRBD1
CASSVDGTGIREQFF
TGTGCCAGCAGCGTAGATGGGACAGGGATAAGAGAGCAGTTCTTC
>TRBV12-3/TRBV12-4|NA|TRBJ2-3|NA
CASSFRTDTQYF
TGTGCCAGCAGTTTCCGCACAGATACGCAGTATTTT
>TRBV5-5|NA|TRBJ1-2|NA
CASSSTWQGDGYTF
TGTGCCAGCAGCTCAACATGGCAGGGCGACGGCTACACCTTC
>TRBV29-1|NA|TRBJ1-4|NA
CSATPADTNEKLFF
TGCAGCGCAACCCCCGCGGATACAAATGAAAAACTGTTTTTT
>TRBV4-3|NA|TRBJ2-7|NA
CASSQESGGSYEQYF
TGCGCCAGCAGCCAAGAAAGTGGGGGGTCCTACGAGCAGTACTTC
>TRBV7-2|NA|TRBJ1-6|NA
CASSLGASSPLHF
TGTGCCAGCAGCTTAGGAGCTAGTTCACCCCTCCACTTT
>TRBV27|once|TRBJ2-7|TRBD1
CASGRDRGPISYEQYF
TGTGCCAGCGGGAGGGACAGGGGGCCGATCTCCTACGAGCAGTACTTC
>TRBV5-1|NA|TRBJ1-1|NA
CASSPQGTNTEAFF
TGCGCCAGCAGTCCGCAGGGGACGAACACTGAAGCTTTCTTT
>TRBV5-4|once|TRBJ2-7|NA
CASSDPNEQYF
TGTGCCAGCAGCGATCCCAACGAGCAGTACTTC
>TRBV19|NA|TRBJ2-1|NA
CASSIFGSSDTEQFF
TGTGCCAGTAGTATATTTGGATCGTCGGATACAGAGCAGTTCTTC
>TRBV5-5|few|TRBJ1-3|NA
CASSTGSGGNTIYF
TGTGCCAGCAGCACCGGTTCTGGTGGAAACACCATATATTTT
>TRBV2|NA|TRBJ1-6|NA
CASSVGGPRTSPLHF
TGTGCCAGCAGTGTGGGGGGACCCAGGACTTCACCCCTCCACTTT
>TRBV6-6|NA|TRBJ2-6|NA
CASSYFGSGANVLTF
TGTGCCAGCAGTTATTTTGGGTCTGGGGCCAACGTCCTGACTTTC
>TRBV19|once|TRBJ1-5|TRBD1
CASSIGQGNQPQHF
TGTGCCAGTAGTATAGGACAGGGAAATCAGCCCCAGCATTTT
>TRBV18|NA|TRBJ1-1|TRBD1
CASSPLGGQGAREAFF
TGTGCCAGCTCACCACTCGGTGGACAGGGGGCGCGGGAAGCTTTCTTT
>TRBV10-3|once|TRBJ2-1|NA
CAIKAAGRSYNEQFF
TGTGCCATCAAGGCAGCGGGTCGCTCCTACAATGAGCAGTTCTTC
>TRBV18|NA|TRBJ1-1|NA
CASSPRRDTEAFF
TGTGCCAGCTCACCGCGACGGGACACTGAAGCTTTCTTT
>TRBV7-9|NA|TRBJ1-1|TRBD1
CASSPGQGDTEAFF
TGTGCCAGCAGCCCGGGACAGGGGGACACTGAAGCTTTCTTT
>TRBV5-1|NA|TRBJ2-5|TRBD2
CASSLDGTSGTTQYF
TGCGCCAGCAGCTTGGATGGGACTAGCGGTACCACCCAGTACTTC
>TRBV6-2/TRBV6-3|NA|TRBJ2-4|NA
CASSYSRYEAKNIQYF
TGTGCCAGCAGTTACTCCCGTTATGAGGCCAAAAACATTCAGTACTTC
>TRBV4-3|few|TRBJ2-1|TRBD2
CASSQTTGTSGNEQFF
TGCGCCAGCAGCCAAACTACAGGGACTAGCGGGAATGAGCAGTTCTTC
>TRBV28|NA|TRBJ2-2|NA
CASSLAGNTGELFF
TGTGCCAGCAGTTTAGCCGGGAACACCGGGGAGCTGTTTTTT